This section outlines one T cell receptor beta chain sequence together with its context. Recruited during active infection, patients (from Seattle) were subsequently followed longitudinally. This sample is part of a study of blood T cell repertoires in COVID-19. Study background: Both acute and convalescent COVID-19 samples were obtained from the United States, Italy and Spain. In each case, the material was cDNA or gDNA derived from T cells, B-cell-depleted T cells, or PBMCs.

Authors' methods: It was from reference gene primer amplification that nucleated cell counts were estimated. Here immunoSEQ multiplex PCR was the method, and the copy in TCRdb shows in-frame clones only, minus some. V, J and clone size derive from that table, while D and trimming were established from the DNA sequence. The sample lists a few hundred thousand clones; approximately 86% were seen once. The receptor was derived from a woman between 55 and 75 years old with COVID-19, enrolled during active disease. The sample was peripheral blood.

The CDR3 DNA reads TGTGCCAGCTCATCCAGTTCAGATACGCAGTATTTT. It specifies CASSSSSDTQYF. The gene calls are TRBV18 and TRBJ2-3; unclear D gene. Trimming stripped 5 bases from V and 4 bases from J, with 7 bases between. The CDR3 sequence is 12 residues long. From germline, CDR1 is KGHSH and CDR2 LQKENI.